This T cell receptor beta chain comes out of a study of shared clonotypes between healthy human individuals (dated by TCRdb to about 2020). Regarding the research as a whole: The cohort included three men and a couple of women between 18 and 49 years of age. To estimate repertoire size and how much clonotype sharing occurs between individuals, the study deeply sequenced the blood TCR repertoires of five healthy adults. Libraries were prepared and TCR repertoires were sequenced by different laboratories using diverse techniques, in order to increase sequencing depth and limit assay-specific biases. Per donor, leukapheresis produced somewhere between about 0.85 and 8.9 billion PBMCs.

Broader findings and caveats from the paper: The genetic and exposure-history diversity represented was limited by the small number of donors. Sampling was limited to blood, and TCR repertoires in tissue likely differ from TCR repertoires in blood. Based on pairwise subsampling, the degree of clonotype sharing among donors was expected to be affected by sequencing depth.

Healthy HIV-negative adults with no recently reported acute infections or vaccinations were included as donors. All donors were Caucasian adults living in Nashville, Tennessee, USA. For unsorted samples, some 90 million PBMCs were counted and genomic DNA was extracted with the QIAamp DNA Blood Mini kit. Blood was obtained by leukapheresis, after which PBMCs were separated by Ficoll-Histopaque density gradient centrifugation and cryopreserved in liquid nitrogen vapor phase. Worth noting for this clone: The specificity of this receptor is unknown. Per-base qualities were not stored, and no clone one base away is much larger.

Via the germline V gene, CDR1 is MDHEN and CDR2 SYDVKM. Relative to germline, V is missing 5 bases and J is missing 2 bases, with 7 bases of the junction outside any gene match. The CDR3 holds 16 amino acids from the cysteine to the phenylalanine. Only the CDR3 portion is preserved as DNA: 48 bases, with reading frame beginning at the first base. TCR CDR3 regions were amplified from genomic DNA by multiplex PCR using the deep immunoSEQ assay. Extracted genomic DNA from each cell subset was spread evenly across all wells of several immunoSEQ 96-well plates, with each plate serving as a replicate. For unsorted PBMC, around 290 ng of genomic DNA, equivalent to roughly 30,000 T cell genomes, went into each replicate PCR. Genomic DNA from unsorted PBMC was sequenced over ten immunoSEQ deep assay plates. Purified libraries were quantified with a Qubit 3.0 fluorometer, sized on a Bioanalyzer 2100, and re-quantified with the KAPA Library Quantification kit. A separate single-read 150-cycle Illumina NextSeq 550 flow cell was used to sequence each immunoSEQ 96-well plate. Per the source publication's procedure: Because only junctional sequences without quality scores were contained in the immunoSEQ output, filtering matching that applied to full-length reads could not be performed. Sequences were annotated with PyIR, a Python wrapper for IgBLAST v1.9, using IMGT germline references to assign V/J genes and CDR3. Reads were filtered out if the reads had weak V/J assignments (E-value above 1e-6), no CDR3, stop codons, out-of-frame junctions, or ambiguous translated residues. A V3J clonotype was defined by an identical inferred V gene, J gene, and CDR3 amino acid sequence. The percentage overlap between two repertoires was calculated by dividing the number of shared unique clonotypes by the size of the smaller repertoire. Repertoire richness was assessed with RTK rarefaction, the Chao1 estimator, and Recon v2.1 estimates of unobserved clonotypes. In its TCRdb copy, this immuneACCESS table keeps in-frame sequences only and misses some clones. Where compared with another copy, unresolved V genes explain less than half of these, and the others have no known cause. Clone size and V and J calls were adopted from that table, with D and trimming inferred from the DNA. The sample table holds approximately 500,000 clones, of which roughly 80% were seen once. The ten largest clonotypes hold over 9.5% of the sample.

The sequencing input was PBMCs. The receptor comes from a woman in her forties in good health. Some clones in this sample may be carry-over from other donors' samples. The chain couples TRBV28 to TRBJ2-3; a stretch of 10 junction bases matches TRBD2. The CDR3 amino acid sequence is: CASSPRLAGNTDTQYF. The base sequence is TGTGCCAGCAGTCCTCGACTAGCGGGTAACACAGATACGCAGTATTTT.